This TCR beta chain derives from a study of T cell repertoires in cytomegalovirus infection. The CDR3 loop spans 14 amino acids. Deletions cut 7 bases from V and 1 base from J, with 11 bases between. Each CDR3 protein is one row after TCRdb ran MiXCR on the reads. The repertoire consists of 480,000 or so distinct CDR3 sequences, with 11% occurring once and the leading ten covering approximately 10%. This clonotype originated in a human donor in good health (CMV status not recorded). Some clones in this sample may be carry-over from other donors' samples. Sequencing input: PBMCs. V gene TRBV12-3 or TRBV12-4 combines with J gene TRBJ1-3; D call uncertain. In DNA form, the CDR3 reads TGTGCCAGCATTAAGGACGGTTCTGGAAACACCATATATTTT. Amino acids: CASIKDGSGNTIYF.